This TCR beta chain was sequenced in a study of glioma-infiltrating T cells. At least ten counts were recorded for this clonotype. The iRepertoire nested amplicon-rescue multiplex PCR amplified TCR alpha and beta CDR3s from RNA. TCRdb re-called the multiplex PCR reads through MiXCR, storing one row per CDR3 protein. This repertoire shows fewer than 200,000 distinct CDR3 sequences, roughly a third found once; its top ten account for roughly a fifth. Material: glioma tissue, nonneoplastic brain tissue, or PBMCs (not recorded which). The receptor was isolated from a human donor with low-grade glioma or glioblastoma, undergoing nonglioma brain surgery, or in good health (not recorded which).

The DNA for the CDR3 is TGTGCCAGCAGTGAACTAGCGGGAGCCGGAGATACGCAGTATTTT. It specifies CASSELAGAGDTQYF. The chain joins TRBV25-1 to TRBJ2-3; 10 bases agree with TRBD2. In germline, CDR1 is MGHDK, CDR2 SYGVNS. V lost 2 bases to trimming and J lost 5 bases; unmatched junction nucleotides: 4. This CDR3 comprises 15 residues.